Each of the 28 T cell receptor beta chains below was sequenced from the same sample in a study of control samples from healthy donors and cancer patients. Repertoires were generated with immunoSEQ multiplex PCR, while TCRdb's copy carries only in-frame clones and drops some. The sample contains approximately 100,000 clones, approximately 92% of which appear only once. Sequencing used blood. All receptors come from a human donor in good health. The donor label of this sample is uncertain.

The CDR3 spells CAITKTSSSYEQYF. CDR3 DNA sequence: TGTGCCATCACAAAGACATCCAGCTCCTACGAGCAGTACTTC. The V call is TRBV10-3, the J call TRBJ2-7; D unresolved. Trimming stripped 7 bases from V and 0 bases from J, with 13 bases between. The CDR3 consists of 14 residues. The germline CDR1 and CDR2 sequences are ENHRY and SYGVKD.

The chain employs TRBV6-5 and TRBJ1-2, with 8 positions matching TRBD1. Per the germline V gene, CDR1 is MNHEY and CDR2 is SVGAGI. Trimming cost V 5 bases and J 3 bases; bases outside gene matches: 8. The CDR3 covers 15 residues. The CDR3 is CASSRGAQGDYGYTF. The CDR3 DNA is TGTGCCAGCAGTCGGGGGGCACAGGGGGACTATGGCTACACCTTC.

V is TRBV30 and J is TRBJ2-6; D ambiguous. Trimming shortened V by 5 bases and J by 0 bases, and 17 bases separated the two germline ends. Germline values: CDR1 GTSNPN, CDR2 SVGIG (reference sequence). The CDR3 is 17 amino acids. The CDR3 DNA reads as TGTGCCTGGCCAAGAAACGAGGAGAACTCTGGGGCCAACGTCCTGACTTTC. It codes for CAWPRNEENSGANVLTF.

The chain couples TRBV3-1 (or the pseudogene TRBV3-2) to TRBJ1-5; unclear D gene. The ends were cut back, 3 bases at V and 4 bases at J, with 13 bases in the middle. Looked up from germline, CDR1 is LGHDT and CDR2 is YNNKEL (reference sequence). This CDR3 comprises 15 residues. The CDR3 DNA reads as TGTGCCAGCAGCCATGCCCGAGGGAGTAATCAGCCCCAGCATTTT. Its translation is CASSHARGSNQPQHF.

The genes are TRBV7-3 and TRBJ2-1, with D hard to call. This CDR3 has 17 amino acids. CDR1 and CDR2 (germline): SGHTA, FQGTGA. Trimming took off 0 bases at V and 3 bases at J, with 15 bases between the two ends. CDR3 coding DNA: TGTGCCAGCAGCTTAACCGCAGGTACCCACGTCTACAATGAGCAGTTCTTC. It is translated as CASSLTAGTHVYNEQFF. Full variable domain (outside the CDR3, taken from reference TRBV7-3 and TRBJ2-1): GAGVSQTPSNKVTEKGKYVELRCDPISGHTALYWYRQSLGQGPEFLIYFQGTGAADDSGLPNDRFFAVRPEGSVSTLKIQRTERGDSAVYLCASSLTAGTHVYNEQFFGPGTRLTVL.

The DNA of the CDR3 is TGTGCCAGCTCACCAAACGAGGGACCGGGATTAGTACGGTTCTTC. It yields the protein CASSPNEGPGLVRFF. The chain employs TRBV18 and TRBJ2-1; perhaps D is TRBD1 or TRBD2 (5 bases each). Germline assignment: CDR1 KGHSH and CDR2 LQKENI. The V end was cut by 2 bases, the J end by 15 bases, with 23 bases between. CDR3 length: 15 residues.

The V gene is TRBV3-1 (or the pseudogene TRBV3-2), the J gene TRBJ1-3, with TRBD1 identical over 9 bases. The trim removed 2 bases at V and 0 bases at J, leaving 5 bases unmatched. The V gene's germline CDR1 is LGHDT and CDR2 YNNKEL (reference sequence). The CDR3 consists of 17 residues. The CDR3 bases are TGTGCCAGCAGCCAACGGGACAGGGCTAACTCTGGAAACACCATATATTTT. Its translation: CASSQRDRANSGNTIYF.

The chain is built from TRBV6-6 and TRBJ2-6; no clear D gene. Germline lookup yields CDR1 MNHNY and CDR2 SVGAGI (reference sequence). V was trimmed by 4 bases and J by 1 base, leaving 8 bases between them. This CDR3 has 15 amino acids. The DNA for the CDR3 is TGTGCCAGCAGTTCGCGACTGTCTGGGGCCAACGTCCTGACTTTC. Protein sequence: CASSSRLSGANVLTF.

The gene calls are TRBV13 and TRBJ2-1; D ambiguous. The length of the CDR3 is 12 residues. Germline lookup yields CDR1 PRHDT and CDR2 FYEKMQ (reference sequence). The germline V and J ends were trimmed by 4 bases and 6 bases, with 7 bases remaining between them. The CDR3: CASSSDLNEQFF. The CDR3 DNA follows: TGTGCCAGCAGCTCCGATCTCAATGAGCAGTTCTTC.

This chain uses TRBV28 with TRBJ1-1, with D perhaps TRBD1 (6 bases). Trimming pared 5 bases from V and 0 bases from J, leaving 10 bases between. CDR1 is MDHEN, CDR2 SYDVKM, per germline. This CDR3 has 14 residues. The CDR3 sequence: CASSPPGVNTEAFF. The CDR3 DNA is TGTGCCAGCAGTCCCCCAGGGGTGAACACTGAAGCTTTCTTT. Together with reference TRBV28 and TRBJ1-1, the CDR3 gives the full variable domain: DVKVTQSSRYLVKRTGEKVFLECVQDMDHENMFWYRQDPGLGLRLIYFSYDVKMKEKGDIPEGYSVSREKKERFSLILESASTNQTSMYLCASSPPGVNTEAFFGQGTRLTVV.

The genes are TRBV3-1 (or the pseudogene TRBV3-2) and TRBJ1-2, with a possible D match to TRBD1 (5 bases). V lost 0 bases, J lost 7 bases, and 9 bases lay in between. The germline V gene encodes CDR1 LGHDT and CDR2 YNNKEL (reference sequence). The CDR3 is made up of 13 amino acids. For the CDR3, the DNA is TGTGCCAGCAGCCAAGAACCCGGGGGTGGCTACACCTTC. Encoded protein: CASSQEPGGGYTF.

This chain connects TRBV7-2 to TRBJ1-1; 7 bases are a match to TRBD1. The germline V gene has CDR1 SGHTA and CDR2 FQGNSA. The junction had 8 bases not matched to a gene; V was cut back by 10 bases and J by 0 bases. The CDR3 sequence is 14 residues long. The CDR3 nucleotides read TGTGCCACCAAACAGGGGCCGATGAACACTGAAGCTTTCTTT. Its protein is CATKQGPMNTEAFF.

Here the CDR3 DNA reads TGTGCCAGCAGTTCTCAACAGGGGACAGATACGCAGTATTTT. Amino acid sequence: CASSSQQGTDTQYF. The chain couples TRBV6-2 or TRBV6-3 to TRBJ2-3, with TRBD1 identical over 7 bases. The ends lost 4 bases at V and 3 bases at J; junction bases unmatched: 4. Germline V gene lookup returns CDR1 MNHEY and CDR2 SVGEGT. The CDR3 runs 14 residues.

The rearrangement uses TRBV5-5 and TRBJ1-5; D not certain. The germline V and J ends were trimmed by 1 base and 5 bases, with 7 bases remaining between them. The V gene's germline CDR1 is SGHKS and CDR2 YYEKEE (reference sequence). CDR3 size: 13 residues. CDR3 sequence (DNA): TGTGCCAGCAGCTTGCTTGCCTATCAGCCCCAGCATTTT. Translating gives CASSLLAYQPQHF.

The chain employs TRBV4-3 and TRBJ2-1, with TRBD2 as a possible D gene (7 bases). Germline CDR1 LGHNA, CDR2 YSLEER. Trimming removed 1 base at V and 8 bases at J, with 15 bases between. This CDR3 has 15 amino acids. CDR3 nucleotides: TGCGCCAGCAGCCAAGGGACTAGGGGGGGGGATGAGCAGTTCTTC. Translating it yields CASSQGTRGGDEQFF.

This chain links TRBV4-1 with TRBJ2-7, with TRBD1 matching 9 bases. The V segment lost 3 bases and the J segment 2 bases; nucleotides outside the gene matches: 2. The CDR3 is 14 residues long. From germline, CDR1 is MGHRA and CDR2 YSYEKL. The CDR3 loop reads CASSQGTGPYEQYF. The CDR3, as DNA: TGCGCCAGCAGCCAGGGGACAGGGCCCTACGAGCAGTACTTC.

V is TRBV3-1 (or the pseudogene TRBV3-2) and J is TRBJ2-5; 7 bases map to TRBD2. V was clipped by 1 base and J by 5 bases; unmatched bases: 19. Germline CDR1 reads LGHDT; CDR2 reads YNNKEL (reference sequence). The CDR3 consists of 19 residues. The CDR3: CASSQGGAGRSSGLETQYF. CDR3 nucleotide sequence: TGTGCCAGCAGCCAAGGTGGGGCGGGAAGGAGTAGCGGGTTGGAGACCCAGTACTTC.

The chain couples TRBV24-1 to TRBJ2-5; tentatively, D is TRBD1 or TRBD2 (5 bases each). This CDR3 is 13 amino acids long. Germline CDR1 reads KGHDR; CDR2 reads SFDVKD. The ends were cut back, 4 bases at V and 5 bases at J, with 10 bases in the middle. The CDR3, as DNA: TGTGCCACCAGTGAAGGGACCCCCGAGACCCAGTACTTC. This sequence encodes CATSEGTPETQYF.

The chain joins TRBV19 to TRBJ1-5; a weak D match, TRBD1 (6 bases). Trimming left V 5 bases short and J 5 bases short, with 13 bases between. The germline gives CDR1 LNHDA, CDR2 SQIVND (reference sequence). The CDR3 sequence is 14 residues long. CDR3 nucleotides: TGTGCCAGTAGTGTAACAGGGTTGGATCAGCCCCAGCATTTT. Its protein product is CASSVTGLDQPQHF.

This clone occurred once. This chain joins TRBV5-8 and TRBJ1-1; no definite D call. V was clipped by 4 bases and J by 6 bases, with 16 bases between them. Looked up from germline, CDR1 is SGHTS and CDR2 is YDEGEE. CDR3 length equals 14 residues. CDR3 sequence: CASSVGGISAEAFF. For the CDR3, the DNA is TGTGCCAGCAGCGTGGGAGGAATCAGCGCTGAAGCTTTCTTT.

CDR3 coding DNA: TGTGCCAGCAGCCCTCAGACAGGGCGGGAGACCCAGTACTTC. Encoded protein: CASSPQTGRETQYF. This rearrangement joins TRBV5-4 to TRBJ2-5, with 7 bases fitting TRBD1. Germline loops: CDR1 SGHNT, CDR2 YYREEE (reference sequence). This CDR3 contains 14 residues. The V segment lost 4 bases and the J segment 5 bases; nucleotides outside the gene matches: 8.

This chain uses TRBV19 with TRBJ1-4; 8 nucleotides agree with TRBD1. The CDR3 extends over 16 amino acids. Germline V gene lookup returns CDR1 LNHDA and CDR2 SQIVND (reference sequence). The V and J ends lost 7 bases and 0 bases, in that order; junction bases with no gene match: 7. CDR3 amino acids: CASKRQGATTNEKLFF. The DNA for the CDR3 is TGTGCCAGTAAAAGGCAGGGGGCCACAACTAATGAAAAACTGTTTTTT. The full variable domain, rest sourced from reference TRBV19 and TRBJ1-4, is DGGITQSPKYLFRKEGQNVTLSCEQNLNHDAMYWYRQDPGQGLRLIYYSQIVNDFQKGDIAEGYSVSREKKESFPLTVTSAQKNPTAFYLCASKRQGATTNEKLFFGSGTQLSVL.

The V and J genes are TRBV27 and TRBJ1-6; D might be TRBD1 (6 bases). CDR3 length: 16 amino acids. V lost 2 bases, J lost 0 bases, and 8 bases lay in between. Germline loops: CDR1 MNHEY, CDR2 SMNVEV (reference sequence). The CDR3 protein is CASSLKGGSYNSPLHF. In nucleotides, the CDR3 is TGTGCCAGCAGTTTAAAGGGGGGCTCCTATAATTCACCCCTCCACTTT.

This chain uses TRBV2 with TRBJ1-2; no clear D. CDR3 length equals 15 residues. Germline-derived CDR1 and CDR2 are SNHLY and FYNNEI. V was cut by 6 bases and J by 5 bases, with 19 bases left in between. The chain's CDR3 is CASRKTGIGLYGYTF. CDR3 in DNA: TGTGCCAGCAGAAAGACCGGAATAGGATTGTATGGCTACACCTTC.

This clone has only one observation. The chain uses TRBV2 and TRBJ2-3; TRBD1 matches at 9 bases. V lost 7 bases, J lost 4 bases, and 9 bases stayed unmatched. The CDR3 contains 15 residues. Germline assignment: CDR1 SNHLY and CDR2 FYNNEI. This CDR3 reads CASKPGQGFADTQYF. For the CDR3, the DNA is TGTGCCAGCAAACCGGGACAGGGTTTTGCAGATACGCAGTATTTT.

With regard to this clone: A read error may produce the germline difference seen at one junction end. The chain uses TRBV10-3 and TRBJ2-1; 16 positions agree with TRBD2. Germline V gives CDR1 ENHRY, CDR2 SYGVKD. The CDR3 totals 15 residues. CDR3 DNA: TGTGCCATCACCGAACCGGGACTAGCGGGGGGGCCTCAGCTCTTC. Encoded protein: CAITEPGLAGGPQLF.

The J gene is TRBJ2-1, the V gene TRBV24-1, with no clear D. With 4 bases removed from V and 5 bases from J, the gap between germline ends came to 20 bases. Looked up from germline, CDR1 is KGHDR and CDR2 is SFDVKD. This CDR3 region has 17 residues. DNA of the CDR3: TGTGCCACCAGTGACCCACCTATAAAGGGAAGAGACAATGAGCAGTTCTTC. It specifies CATSDPPIKGRDNEQFF.

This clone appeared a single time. The CDR3 spells CASSPAGNWGYTF. The DNA of the CDR3 is TGTGCCAGCAGCCCCGCAGGGAACTGGGGCTACACCTTC. The chain has TRBV7-9 and TRBJ1-2, with a tentative D call TRBD1 (5 bases). CDR1 and CDR2 (germline): SEHNR, FQNEAQ (reference sequence). V lost 5 bases and J 8 bases, leaving 15 bases between the germline ends. The CDR3 runs 13 residues.